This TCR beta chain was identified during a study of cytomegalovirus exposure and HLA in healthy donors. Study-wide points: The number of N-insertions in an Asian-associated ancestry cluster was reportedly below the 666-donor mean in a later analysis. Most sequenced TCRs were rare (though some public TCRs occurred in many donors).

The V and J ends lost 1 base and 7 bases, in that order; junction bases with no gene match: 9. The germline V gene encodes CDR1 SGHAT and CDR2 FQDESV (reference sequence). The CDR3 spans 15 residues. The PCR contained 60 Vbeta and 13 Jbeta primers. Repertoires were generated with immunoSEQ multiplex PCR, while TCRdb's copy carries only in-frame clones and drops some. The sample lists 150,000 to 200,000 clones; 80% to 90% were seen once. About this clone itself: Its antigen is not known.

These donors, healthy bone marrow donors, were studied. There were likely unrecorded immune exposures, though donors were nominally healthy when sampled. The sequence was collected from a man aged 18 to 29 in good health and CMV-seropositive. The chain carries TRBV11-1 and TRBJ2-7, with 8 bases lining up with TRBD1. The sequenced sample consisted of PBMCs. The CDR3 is CASSLGAGGKWEQYF. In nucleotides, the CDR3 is TGTGCCAGCAGCTTAGGAGCAGGGGGCAAGTGGGAGCAGTACTTC.